The 8 T cell receptor beta chains below all came from one sample that was sequenced in a study of human T cells and chemical hapten exposure. Stated time point: patch test 3, about 24 weeks after DPC sensitization. Treatment meaning: therapeutic diphenylcyclopropenone sensitization with weekly scalp DPC. TCRdb called the RACE reads again in MiXCR, with one record for every CDR3 protein. Altogether over 150,000 distinct CDR3 sequences are present, roughly 25% being singletons, with the ten largest covering 2.1%. The sample in question was whole blood, obtained in connection with sensitization to the hapten diphenylcyclopropenone (DPC). Receptors originate from a woman between 18 and 29 years old with alopecia areata. Some clones in this sample may be carry-over from other donors' samples.

This clonotype was counted a few times. V gene TRBV20-1 combines with J gene TRBJ2-1; tentatively, D is TRBD2 (6 bases). Per the germline V gene, CDR1 is DFQATT and CDR2 is SNEGSKA (reference sequence). The CDR3 spans 13 residues. V lost 6 bases, J lost 9 bases, and 18 bases lay in between. CDR3 DNA sequence: TGCAGTGCGGGGAGGCTCACCGCTAGTGAGCAGTTCTTC. It is translated as CSAGRLTASEQFF.

This clonotype has more than one count but fewer than ten. This rearrangement joins TRBV7-2 to TRBJ1-4, with D possibly being TRBD1 (5 bases). The germline gives CDR1 SGHTA, CDR2 FQGNSA. V was trimmed by 1 base and J by 7 bases, leaving 13 bases between them. This CDR3 is 15 amino acids long. DNA of the CDR3: TGTGCCAGCAGCTTAGAATGGGGCTATGGTGAAAAACTGTTTTTT. Translating it yields CASSLEWGYGEKLFF.

This clonotype has at least ten counts. The chain links TRBV2 to TRBJ1-4, with D hard to call. The V end was cut by 6 bases, the J end by 6 bases, with 11 bases between. This CDR3 is built from 13 residues. Germline V gene sequence: CDR1 SNHLY, CDR2 FYNNEI. The DNA for the CDR3 is TGTGCCAGCAGGCGACGGACCGATGAAAAACTGTTTTTT. It yields the protein CASRRRTDEKLFF.

This clonotype was seen a few times. This chain links TRBV5-5 with TRBJ2-7, with D hard to call. The ends were cut back, 2 bases at V and 1 base at J, with 10 bases in the middle. This CDR3 region has 14 residues. Germline V gives CDR1 SGHKS, CDR2 YYEKEE (reference sequence). CDR3 DNA: TGTGCCAGCAGCTTCCCCGGACGGTCCTACGAGCAGTACTTC. Translating it yields CASSFPGRSYEQYF.

The sample holds a few counts of this clonotype. The rearrangement joins TRBV20-1 to TRBJ2-7; no reliable D call. This CDR3 is 11 amino acids long. In germline, CDR1 is DFQATT, CDR2 SNEGSKA (reference sequence). Trimming took off 3 bases at V and 6 bases at J, with 9 bases between the two ends. As DNA, the CDR3 is TGCAGTGCTAGTTCACTATTCGAGCAGTACTTC. Protein product: CSASSLFEQYF.

A few counts support this clonotype. The chain uses TRBV4-1 and TRBJ2-1; TRBD2 aligns across 7 bases. This CDR3 is 14 amino acids long. V shed 1 base, J shed 9 bases, and the junction held 6 bases outside the gene matches. Germline V gene data show CDR1 as MGHRA and CDR2 as YSYEKL. The CDR3 nucleotides are TGCGCCAGCAGCCAAGTGGGAGGGAGAGGTGAGCAGTTCTTC. This gives the protein CASSQVGGRGEQFF.

This clonotype was seen more than once but under ten times. The chain links TRBV19 to TRBJ1-4; no reliable D call. This CDR3 has 13 amino acids. In germline, CDR1 is LNHDA, CDR2 SQIVND (reference sequence). The ends were cut back, 3 bases at V and 5 bases at J, with 7 bases in the middle. Here the CDR3 reads CASSIRINEKLFF. The DNA for the CDR3 is TGTGCCAGTAGTATCCGGATAAATGAAAAACTGTTTTTT.

This clonotype was recorded a few times. The chain is built from TRBV6-5 and TRBJ2-7; D is unclear. CDR1 is MNHEY, CDR2 SVGAGI, per germline. CDR3 size: 12 residues. Trimming cost V 6 bases and J 7 bases, with 13 bases left between them. CDR3 region: CASRTGPSEQYF. The CDR3 DNA reads TGTGCCAGCAGAACCGGGCCCTCGGAGCAGTACTTC.